The sequence of this T cell receptor beta chain was determined in a study of T cells in Graves' hyperthyroidism and ophthalmopathy. Broader study findings: With a median lead of approximately 6 months before onset, the model predicted ophthalmopathy. Blood held most thyroid clonotypes expanded above 0.001 frequency.

The V and J ends lost 7 bases and 1 base respectively, with 13 bases between them. The length of the CDR3 is 14 residues. Germline V gene lookup returns CDR1 MDHEN and CDR2 SYDVKM. This clonotype has a count of ten or more. What it binds is unknown. RNA transcripts served as the template for amplifying TCR beta CDR3 regions. The HTBI primer set drove a first-round RT-PCR of the TCR CDR3. TCRdb independently ran MiXCR on the multiplex PCR reads; one entry per CDR3 protein. The sample records 550,000 to 800,000 distinct CDR3 sequences, 17% being singletons. The PBMCs were sourced from fresh peripheral blood (around 9.9 ml).

This sequence originates from a man aged 50 or older with Graves' hyperthyroidism. The rearrangement uses TRBV28 and TRBJ1-1; no definite D call. The sample was blood. The CDR3 nucleotides are TGTGCCAGCACCCTAGGGTGGGGGAACACTGAAGCTTTCTTT. Its translation: CASTLGWGNTEAFF. The complete variable domain, with remaining parts taken from reference TRBV28 and TRBJ1-1, reads DVKVTQSSRYLVKRTGEKVFLECVQDMDHENMFWYRQDPGLGLRLIYFSYDVKMKEKGDIPEGYSVSREKKERFSLILESASTNQTSMYLCASTLGWGNTEAFFGQGTRLTVV.